The 30 T cell receptor beta chains below were found in one sample sequenced in a study of beta chain features in type 1 diabetes. For these TCRs, the target antigens are not known. Every bit of the isolated RNA underwent reverse transcription, so sequencing read expressed TCRB transcripts. This table comes from immunoSEQ multiplex PCR, and its TCRdb copy is limited to in-frame clones, with some not included. The data contain 40,000 or so clones, around 70% of them singletons. General study points: There was a moderate but significant shortening of TCRB CDR3s in all four CD4+ subsets of Type 1 diabetes patients.

Material: Tregs from blood. The receptors stem from a woman aged 18-29 years with type 1 diabetes.

This chain joins TRBV4-1 and TRBJ2-5; 14 positions agree with TRBD2. V trimming: 1 base; J trimming: 2 bases; junction bases outside the gene matches: 6. Looked up from germline, CDR1 is MGHRA and CDR2 is YSYEKL. The length of the CDR3 is 18 residues. The CDR3 region is CASSQVLGLAGVQETQYF. The CDR3 nucleotides are TGCGCCAGCAGCCAAGTTCTGGGACTAGCGGGGGTACAAGAGACCCAGTACTTC.

This rearrangement joins TRBV9 to TRBJ1-2; D ambiguous. CDR1 and CDR2 from the germline V gene are SGDLS and YYNGEE. V was clipped by 7 bases and J by 7 bases, with 20 bases between them. CDR3 size: 14 residues. This CDR3 is CASGRRFGLGGYTF. The CDR3 DNA reads TGTGCCAGCGGTAGACGATTTGGACTTGGTGGCTACACCTTC. Full variable domain (outside the CDR3, taken from reference TRBV9 and TRBJ1-2): DSGVTQTPKHLITATGQRVTLRCSPRSGDLSVYWYQQSLDQGLQFLIQYYNGEERAKGNILERFSAQQFPDLHSELNLSSLELGDSALYFCASGRRFGLGGYTFGSGTRLTVV.

This clone was recorded a few times. The chain carries TRBV7-2 and TRBJ2-5; 10 bases are a match to TRBD2. V shed 5 bases and J 5 bases; nucleotides not matched to a gene: 11. CDR3 length equals 16 residues. The germline gives CDR1 SGHTA, CDR2 FQGNSA. The CDR3 region has the DNA TGTGCCAGCAGCCCCGGGGCTAGCGGGGGACAGGAGACCCAGTACTTC. Protein sequence: CASSPGASGGQETQYF.

The rearrangement joins TRBV16 to TRBJ2-5, with unresolved D. Germline V gives CDR1 KGHSY, CDR2 FQNENV. Trimming pared 4 bases from V and 1 base from J, leaving 10 bases between. The CDR3 has 14 amino acids. The CDR3 sequence: CASSPIGVQETQYF. DNA for the CDR3: TGTGCCAGCAGCCCAATCGGAGTCCAAGAGACCCAGTACTTC.

This chain uses TRBV6-5 with TRBJ1-1; TRBD1 might be the D (6 bases). The CDR3 is made up of 15 amino acids. Trimming took 7 bases from V and 3 from J, leaving 18 bases between them. CDR1 MNHEY and CDR2 SVGAGI come from the germline V gene. As DNA, the CDR3 is TGTGCCAGCACCCCGTCAGGGGTGGTGGACACTGAAGCTTTCTTT. Encoded protein: CASTPSGVVDTEAFF.

The chain employs TRBV4-3 and TRBJ1-1; D remains ambiguous. The germline V gene encodes CDR1 LGHNA and CDR2 YSLEER. The germline V and J ends were trimmed by 1 base and 0 bases, with 12 bases remaining between them. This CDR3 is 16 amino acids long. CDR3 nucleotide sequence: TGCGCCAGCAGCCAAGGTCCGGCGGGGATGAACACTGAAGCTTTCTTT. Translation: CASSQGPAGMNTEAFF.

The rearrangement joins TRBV18 to TRBJ2-3, with no clear D. Germline assignment: CDR1 KGHSH and CDR2 LQKENI. The CDR3 is 14 amino acids. V lost 5 bases, J lost 0 bases, and 9 bases lay in between. This CDR3 is CASSYGASTDTQYF. For the CDR3, the DNA is TGTGCCAGCTCATACGGTGCTAGCACAGATACGCAGTATTTT.

The chain recombines TRBV27 with TRBJ2-1; no firm D call. The CDR3 is made up of 12 amino acids. Germline V lookup: CDR1 MNHEY, CDR2 SMNVEV (reference sequence). Trimming removed 4 bases from V and 9 bases from J, with 10 bases in between. CDR3 residues: CASSSVVGEQFF. CDR3 sequence (DNA): TGTGCCAGCAGTTCTGTTGTCGGTGAGCAGTTCTTC.

The chain links TRBV5-1 to TRBJ1-1; D gene ambiguous. CDR3 size: 17 residues. CDR1 is SGHRS, CDR2 YFSETQ, per germline. V was clipped by 2 bases and J by 0 bases, with 17 bases between them. The CDR3 region is CASSFSQKGSMNTEAFF. The CDR3 DNA follows: TGCGCCAGCAGCTTTTCACAGAAAGGGAGTATGAACACTGAAGCTTTCTTT.

This clone was picked up a small number of times. The genes are TRBV7-3 and TRBJ2-2; D remains unclear. The CDR3 has 12 residues. Trimming took 1 base from V and 7 from J, leaving 4 bases between them. From germline, CDR1 is SGHTA and CDR2 FQGTGA. The CDR3 is CASSLSDGELFF. The CDR3 DNA follows: TGTGCCAGCAGCTTAAGCGACGGGGAGCTGTTTTTT. The variable domain in full, with the rest retrieved from reference TRBV7-3 and TRBJ2-2, is GAGVSQTPSNKVTEKGKYVELRCDPISGHTALYWYRQSLGQGPEFLIYFQGTGAADDSGLPNDRFFAVRPEGSVSTLKIQRTERGDSAVYLCASSLSDGELFFGEGSRLTVL.

The gene calls are TRBV7-8 and TRBJ2-3; 9 nucleotides align to TRBD2. The V segment lost 5 bases and the J segment 7 bases; nucleotides outside the gene matches: 7. Per the germline V gene, CDR1 is SGHVS and CDR2 is FQNEAQ. The CDR3 has 14 amino acids. CDR3 region: CASSPRLAVNTQYF. The CDR3 DNA reads TGTGCCAGCAGCCCTCGACTAGCGGTCAATACGCAGTATTTT. The whole variable domain, remainder taken from reference TRBV7-8 and TRBJ2-3, is GAGVSQSPRYKVAKRGQDVALRCDPISGHVSLFWYQQALGQGPEFLTYFQNEAQLDKSGLPSDRFFAERPEGSVSTLKIQRTQQEDSAVYLCASSPRLAVNTQYFGPGTRLTVL.

The chain combines TRBV25-1 with TRBJ2-1, with 7 bases aligning to TRBD1. The J segment lost 8 bases and the V segment lost 4 bases, leaving 8 bases of the junction unmatched. CDR1 and CDR2 (germline): MGHDK, SYGVNS. This CDR3 spans 14 amino acids. CDR3 region: CASSVMTGKDEQFF. Written as DNA, the CDR3 is TGTGCCAGCAGTGTAATGACAGGGAAGGATGAGCAGTTCTTC.

V is TRBV29-1 and J is TRBJ2-1, with a tentative D call TRBD2 (6 bases). In germline, CDR1 is SQVTM, CDR2 ANQGSEA. Trimming shortened V by 5 bases and J by 5 bases, and 19 bases separated the two germline ends. CDR3 length: 15 residues. CDR3 coding DNA: TGCAGCGTTTACTCCGGAGGGGCGGACCACAATGAGCAGTTCTTC. This codes for CSVYSGGADHNEQFF.

With respect to this clone: The junction differs from germline at one of its ends, possibly a read error. This CDR3 is also generated by other DNA sequences in the sample. This sequence joins TRBV5-1 and TRBJ1-1, with D possibly TRBD1 on 5 matching bases. The CDR3 runs 16 residues. Germline-derived CDR1 and CDR2 are SGHRS and YFSETQ. The CDR3 DNA reads TGCGCCAGCAGCCAGGACTGGGGGGTCCAGGACACTGAGGCTTTCTTT. Translating gives CASSQDWGVQDTEAFF.

The V gene is TRBV6-1, the J gene TRBJ2-3; 11 bases fit TRBD2. CDR1 is MNHNS and CDR2 is SASEGT in the germline V gene. The CDR3 loop spans 18 amino acids. The V segment lost 2 bases and the J segment 2 bases; nucleotides outside the gene matches: 9. CDR3 amino acids: CASSEYYGSGGVTDTQYF. Written as DNA, the CDR3 is TGTGCCAGCAGTGAATATTATGGTAGCGGGGGGGTCACAGATACGCAGTATTTT.

The J gene is TRBJ2-5, the V gene TRBV6-6, with 7 positions matching TRBD1. Trimming took 0 bases from V and 5 from J; bases not matched to a gene: 9. This CDR3 is built from 16 residues. The germline CDR1 and CDR2 sequences are MNHNY and SVGAGI (reference sequence). The CDR3 loop reads CASSYSRGPRVETQYF. CDR3 DNA: TGTGCCAGCAGTTACTCGAGGGGGCCGCGTGTTGAGACCCAGTACTTC.

The chain recombines TRBV19 with TRBJ2-7, with 8 bases matching TRBD1. CDR3 size: 15 residues. Losses at the gene ends were 8 bases for V and 3 bases for J; bases not matched to a gene: 12. Germline CDR1 is LNHDA and CDR2 is SQIVND (reference sequence). The CDR3 here is CASGQGRQRIYEQYF. The CDR3 coding sequence is TGTGCCAGTGGACAGGGTAGACAGAGGATCTACGAGCAGTACTTC.

This clone turned up a few times. The chain is built from TRBV29-1 and TRBJ2-7; TRBD1 agrees at 9 bases. V was pared by 6 bases and J by 2 bases, with 8 bases of the junction left unmatched. Germline V CDR1 and CDR2: SQVTM, ANQGSEA. The CDR3 runs to 14 residues. The CDR3 here is CSVVTGTGPYEQYF. The CDR3 DNA reads as TGCAGCGTCGTAACCGGGACAGGGCCCTACGAGCAGTACTTC.

J is TRBJ1-1 and V is TRBV5-1; maybe TRBD1 (6 bases). CDR1 and CDR2 from the germline V gene are SGHRS and YFSETQ. This CDR3 has 15 residues. V lost 4 bases and J 1 base, leaving 14 bases between the germline ends. CDR3 bases: TGCGCCAGCAGCGTACAGGGTTTTTCGAACACTGAAGCTTTCTTT. This translates into CASSVQGFSNTEAFF.

The V and J genes are TRBV4-3 and TRBJ2-7, with TRBD1 identical over 8 bases. This CDR3 has 14 residues. The V and J ends lost 4 bases and 2 bases, in that order; junction bases with no gene match: 4. Germline V gene lookup returns CDR1 LGHNA and CDR2 YSLEER. The CDR3 here is CASSPQGAPYEQYF. As DNA, the CDR3 is TGCGCCAGCAGCCCGCAGGGGGCCCCCTACGAGCAGTACTTC.

The rearrangement uses TRBV7-2 and TRBJ2-7; 15 bases agree with TRBD2. CDR1 is SGHTA and CDR2 is FQGNSA in the germline V gene. The length of the CDR3 is 18 residues. The junction had 9 bases not matched to a gene; V was cut back by 3 bases and J by 3 bases. For the CDR3, the DNA is TGTGCCAGCAGCTTTAGGACTAGCGGGGGGGATCTACTCTACGAGCAGTACTTC. Translating it yields CASSFRTSGGDLLYEQYF.

J is TRBJ1-2 and V is TRBV5-1, with 10 bases matching TRBD1. The CDR3 totals 15 residues. Germline CDR1 SGHRS, CDR2 YFSETQ. Trimming at V came to 0 bases and at J to 4 bases, leaving 3 bases not matched to a gene. CDR3 amino acids: CASSLGGTGAYGYTF. Written as DNA, the CDR3 is TGCGCCAGCAGCTTGGGCGGGACAGGGGCCTATGGCTACACCTTC.

The chain has TRBV14 and TRBJ2-3; TRBD1 matches 7 bases. Trimming at V came to 1 base and at J to 10 bases, leaving 5 bases not matched to a gene. Germline lookup yields CDR1 SGHDN and CDR2 FVKESK. This CDR3 contains 13 residues. For the CDR3, the DNA is TGTGCCAGCAGCCAAGGTCTTACAGGGGCGCAGTATTTT. Residues: CASSQGLTGAQYF.

A note on this clone: This sample also contains other DNA sequences that code for the same CDR3. The V call is TRBV7-3, the J call TRBJ2-3; tentative D call: TRBD1 (6 bases). There are 13 residues in the CDR3. Germline CDR1 SGHTA, CDR2 FQGTGA. Trimming removed 3 bases from V and 4 bases from J, with 8 bases in between. CDR3 bases: TGTGCCAGCAGCTTGACAGGCCCAGATACGCAGTATTTT. Its translation is CASSLTGPDTQYF.

V gene TRBV6-6 combines with J gene TRBJ1-5; tentatively, D is TRBD1 (6 bases). The CDR3 consists of 15 residues. V lost 0 bases and J 4 bases, leaving 10 bases between the germline ends. CDR1 and CDR2 from the germline V gene are MNHNY and SVGAGI (reference sequence). The CDR3 loop is CASSYSEGGNQPQHF. For the CDR3, the DNA is TGTGCCAGCAGTTACTCGGAAGGGGGAAATCAGCCCCAGCATTTT.

The V and J genes are TRBV5-1 and TRBJ2-1; 13 bases match TRBD2. The V gene's germline CDR1 is SGHRS and CDR2 YFSETQ. The CDR3 contains 17 residues. Trimming cost V 6 bases and J 5 bases; bases outside gene matches: 11. CDR3 residues: CASIRGTSGIADNEQFF. DNA for the CDR3: TGCGCCAGCATAAGGGGGACTAGCGGGATTGCTGACAATGAGCAGTTCTTC.

The V and J genes are TRBV11-2 and TRBJ2-7; D perhaps matches TRBD1 (6 bases). The ends were cut back, 5 bases at V and 2 bases at J, with 13 bases in the middle. Per the germline V gene, CDR1 is SGHAT and CDR2 is FQNNGV. The CDR3 contains 14 residues. The CDR3 loop is CASSRPDRTYEQYF. The CDR3 DNA is TGTGCCAGCAGCCGCCCGGACAGAACCTACGAGCAGTACTTC. Full variable domain (rest looked up from reference TRBV11-2 and TRBJ2-7): EAGVAQSPRYKIIEKRQSVAFWCNPISGHATLYWYQQILGQGPKLLIQFQNNGVVDDSQLPKDRFSAERLKGVDSTLKIQPAKLEDSAVYLCASSRPDRTYEQYFGPGTRLTVT.

The rearrangement links TRBV7-9 to TRBJ2-5; 7 bases are shared with TRBD1. The CDR3 totals 14 residues. The trim removed 5 bases at V and 5 bases at J, leaving 8 bases unmatched. From germline, CDR1 is SEHNR and CDR2 FQNEAQ (reference sequence). CDR3 amino acids: CASSTTTGMETQYF. The CDR3, as DNA: TGTGCCAGCAGCACCACGACAGGGATGGAGACCCAGTACTTC.

This rearrangement joins TRBV9 to TRBJ1-2; 8 nucleotides align to TRBD1. The CDR3 consists of 16 residues. The germline V gene has CDR1 SGDLS and CDR2 YYNGEE. With 3 bases clipped from V and 3 bases from J, the junction kept 10 bases outside the gene matches. CDR3 bases: TGTGCCAGCAGCGGAACACACAGGGGGGTAGACTATGGCTACACCTTC. This sequence encodes CASSGTHRGVDYGYTF.

The chain links TRBV4-3 to TRBJ2-2; 7 bases fit TRBD1. V was clipped by 0 bases and J by 1 base; unmatched bases: 11. The CDR3 sequence is 19 residues long. The V gene's germline CDR1 is LGHNA and CDR2 YSLEER. The CDR3 here is CASSQESKTSGGNTGELFF. For the CDR3, the DNA is TGCGCCAGCAGCCAAGAGAGTAAAACCTCAGGGGGGAACACCGGGGAGCTGTTTTTT.